This paragraph reports one T cell receptor beta chain. Antigen specificity is unknown. With a much larger clone just one base away, this may be a read error. The sample comes from a study of read filtering for tumor transcriptome and immune sequencing. The overall study: The cohort had roughly 16 men and more than 11 women aged about 47 to 90, mean roughly 66 years. DNase treatment preceded whole-transcriptome library preparation. Study results and caveats: Sorted CD138-negative bone marrow cells were not purified T cells.

From roughly 390 ng of RNA, a library with molecular barcoded alpha/delta and beta/gamma adaptors was made. From the reads, TCRdb called clonotypes with MiXCR, one entry per CDR3 protein. The sample holds some 15,000 distinct CDR3 sequences, about a fifth seen once. Material: a population of CD138-negative cells sorted from bone marrow. This clonotype originated in a donor aged 40 or older with multiple myeloma.

Here the CDR3 DNA reads TGTGCCGGCAGAAATTCGGAAGCCGGGGAGCTGTTTTTT. This encodes CAGRNSEAGELFF. The chain is built from TRBV12-3 or TRBV12-4 and TRBJ2-2; D is ambiguous. This CDR3 spans 13 amino acids.